Detailed here is one T cell receptor beta chain. The data were taken from a study of blood T cell repertoires in COVID-19. The wider study: There were acute and convalescent COVID-19 samples, and they came from the United States, Italy and Spain. T cells, B-cell-depleted T cells, or PBMCs provided the cDNA or gDNA that served as material.

Original processing methods: Quantification of nucleated cells was approximated via reference gene primer amplification. This table comes from immunoSEQ multiplex PCR, and its TCRdb copy is limited to in-frame clones, with some not included. The DNA was the basis for D and trimming; V, J and clone size are from that table. The data show a few hundred thousand clones, with about 85% seen just once and nearly 20% held by the top ten. This TCR was recovered from a young man with active or convalescent COVID-19. Sequenced: peripheral blood.

The CDR3 is CASSRAVGGQETQYF. The CDR3 DNA reads as TGTGCCAGCAGCCGGGCAGTGGGGGGACAAGAGACCCAGTACTTC. V gene TRBV3-1 (or the pseudogene TRBV3-2) combines with J gene TRBJ2-5, with TRBD2 as a possible D gene (6 bases). Germline V CDR1 and CDR2: LGHDT, YNNKEL (reference sequence). This CDR3 spans 15 amino acids. The V end was cut by 4 bases, the J end by 2 bases, with 14 bases between.